These T cell receptor beta chains were read from a single sample in a study of cytomegalovirus exposure and HLA in healthy donors. The data were produced by immunoSEQ multiplex PCR, yet TCRdb's version contains in-frame clones alone and is incomplete. Of around 160,000 clones detected, approximately 79% appear once; the ten largest clones hold 6.5% to 8%. Material: PBMCs. The receptors stem from a woman aged 40 to 49 in good health and CMV-seropositive. Each CDR3 is given with its conserved first and last residue. D genes are given only for firm matches. Where a row states a size, it is once, few, many or the class of an expanded clone; other rows omit it.

D | size | J | V | DNA | CDR3
- | - | TRBJ2-7 | TRBV5-1 | TGCGCCAGCAGCTTGGTCCCCTCGGGCGAGCAGTACTTC | CASSLVPSGEQYF
TRBD1 | - | TRBJ1-4 | TRBV25-1 | TGTGCCAGCAGGCAGACAGGGAGAAATGAAAAACTGTTTTTT | CASRQTGRNEKLFF
- | - | TRBJ2-1 | TRBV19 | TGTGCCAGTAGTATAGTCCGAGCCCGAATGGACAATGAGCAGTTCTTC | CASSIVRARMDNEQFF
TRBD2 | - | TRBJ2-5 | TRBV5-6 | TGTGCCAGCAGCTGGGGGCGGAGCGGGGGAGAGTACTTC | CASSWGRSGGEYF
- | - | TRBJ2-3 | TRBV5-4 | TGTGCCAGCAGCTTGGCGGTTTCAGGGTCAGGAGATACGCAGTATTTT | CASSLAVSGSGDTQYF
- | - | TRBJ1-5 | TRBV5-6 | TGTGCCAGCAGCTTGTGGTTAGGGAGAGACAATCAGCCCCAGCATTTT | CASSLWLGRDNQPQHF
- | - | TRBJ2-5 | TRBV10-3 | TGTGCCATCAGTGAGGCCGAAAGGGGGGGGCAGAGCACCCAGTACTTC | CAISEAERGGQSTQYF
- | - | TRBJ2-3 | TRBV18 | TGTGCCAGCTCACCGACAGGCACAGATACGCAGTATTTT | CASSPTGTDTQYF
TRBD2 | - | TRBJ2-5 | TRBV28 | TGTGCCAGCAGTTTATGGACTAGCGGGGGCCCCCCGGCCCAGTACTTC | CASSLWTSGGPPAQYF
TRBD1 | - | TRBJ1-1 | TRBV6-5 | TGTGCCAGCAGTTCTTCCCAGGGGGTGTCTGAAGCTTTCTTT | CASSSSQGVSEAFF
- | - | TRBJ1-3 | TRBV7-6 | TGTGCCAGCAGCTCCCAGGGATCCTCTGGAAACACCATATATTTT | CASSSQGSSGNTIYF
- | - | TRBJ1-1 | TRBV5-1 | TGCGCCAGCAGCTTGGGTTTCGGGCAGGGCCACACTGAAGCTTTCTTT | CASSLGFGQGHTEAFF
- | - | TRBJ1-1 | TRBV29-1 | TGCAGCGTTGAATGGAGGTTGGCTGGGAACACTGAAGCTTTCTTT | CSVEWRLAGNTEAFF
- | - | TRBJ1-6 | TRBV2 | TGTGCCAGCAGTGAGGGCGGGTTTTCACCCCTCCACTTT | CASSEGGFSPLHF
- | few | TRBJ2-7 | TRBV6-5 | TGTGCCAGCAGACTCGCCCAGGGGAGCTGGTACGAGCAGTACTTC | CASRLAQGSWYEQYF
TRBD1 | - | TRBJ2-7 | TRBV5-6 | TGTGCCAGCAGCTTGGAGAGGGGGCTCTACGAGCAGTACTTC | CASSLERGLYEQYF
- | - | TRBJ2-7 | TRBV6-1 | TGTGCCAGCAGTGATTTCGGGGGGCCTCCGTACGAGCAGTACTTC | CASSDFGGPPYEQYF
- | - | TRBJ1-5 | TRBV9 | TGTGCCAGCAGCACGGGAACTTATAGCAATCAGCCCCAGCATTTT | CASSTGTYSNQPQHF
- | - | TRBJ2-1 | TRBV4-1 | TGCGCCAGCAGCCAAACACAGAGCTCCTACAATGAGCAGTTCTTC | CASSQTQSSYNEQFF
- | - | TRBJ2-5 | TRBV5-4 | TGTGCCAGCAGCTTGACAGGGCGCGAGTCCGCCTACTTC | CASSLTGRESAYF
TRBD2 | - | TRBJ2-2 | TRBV30 | TGTGCCTGGAGGATGGGCGGGGGGGCCGGGGAGCTGTTTTTT | CAWRMGGGAGELFF
- | few | TRBJ1-1 | TRBV5-5 | TGTGCCAGCAGCTGGGGTGGGAGTACTGAAGCTTTCTTT | CASSWGGSTEAFF
TRBD1 | once | TRBJ2-6 | TRBV2 | TGTGCCAGCCATTTACAGGGGACTGGGGCCAACGTCCTGACTTTC | CASHLQGTGANVLTF
- | - | TRBJ1-6 | TRBV6-1 | TGTGCCAGCACTGCGACAGGCCGATCACCCCTCCACTTT | CASTATGRSPLHF
- | - | TRBJ1-5 | TRBV6-1 | TGTGCCAGCAGTGAGGTCACAGGAAATCAGCCCCAGCATTTT | CASSEVTGNQPQHF
TRBD1 | - | TRBJ2-6 | TRBV18 | TGTGCCAGCTCTCCCGGACAGGGTAATCCTGGGGCCAACGTCCTGACTTTC | CASSPGQGNPGANVLTF
TRBD2 | - | TRBJ2-3 | TRBV4-1 | TGCGCCAGCAGCCCGGGACTAGCGGGGGTTGGTACGCAGTATTTT | CASSPGLAGVGTQYF
- | - | TRBJ1-3 | TRBV23-1 | TGCGCCAGCAGTCACTTCTCCCCCGGGCCTCACGGGGACACCATATATTTT | CASSHFSPGPHGDTIYF
- | - | TRBJ2-5 | TRBV7-3 | TGTGCCAGCAGCTTAACTGTCATGGGTGAGGGTGAGACCCAGTACTTC | CASSLTVMGEGETQYF
TRBD2 | - | TRBJ2-7 | TRBV13 | TGTGCCAGCAGCTTTAGCGGGGGGCCGCTTGAGCAGTACTTC | CASSFSGGPLEQYF
TRBD1 | - | TRBJ1-1 | TRBV4-1 | TGCGCCAACAGCCACTTAGACAGGGGGCTTACTGAAGCTTTCTTT | CANSHLDRGLTEAFF
TRBD1 | - | TRBJ2-3 | TRBV6-5 | TGTGCAACCAAGGGTGAAACAGGGGCCGCCACCACGCAGTATTTT | CATKGETGAATTQYF
TRBD1 | - | TRBJ1-1 | TRBV13 | TGTGCCAGCAGCTTAAGACTACAGGGGCCCTACACTGAAGCTTTCTTT | CASSLRLQGPYTEAFF
TRBD1 | - | TRBJ1-2 | TRBV6-5 | TGTGCCAGCAGTTATCTAGGGACAGGGGAATATGGCTACACCTTC | CASSYLGTGEYGYTF
TRBD1 | - | TRBJ1-2 | TRBV10-3 | TGTGCCATCAGTGGGACAGGGGGTAATGGCTACACCTTC | CAISGTGGNGYTF
- | - | TRBJ1-5 | TRBV6-1 | TGCGCCAGCAGTGCCGGGTCCCATAGCAATCAGCCCCAGCATTTT | CASSAGSHSNQPQHF
TRBD2 | - | TRBJ2-2 | TRBV7-7 | TGTGCCAGCAGTCTAGCGGGGGGGACCGGAGGGGAGCTGTTTTTT | CASSLAGGTGGELFF
TRBD2 | once | TRBJ2-7 | TRBV27 | TGTGCCACTAGGGGATCGAGCGGGGCGACCTACGAGCAGTACTTC | CATRGSSGATYEQYF
- | - | TRBJ1-4 | TRBV11-2 | TGTGCCAGCAGCTTAGTATGGGGAGAGAATGAAAAACTGTTTTTT | CASSLVWGENEKLFF
- | - | TRBJ2-1 | TRBV7-2 | TGTGCCAGCAGCAAAACAGGGATCAATGAGCAGTTCTTC | CASSKTGINEQFF
TRBD2 | - | TRBJ2-4 | TRBV19 | TGTGCCAGTAGAAGACTAGCGGGGGTGACAGCCAAAAACATTCAGTACTTC | CASRRLAGVTAKNIQYF
- | - | TRBJ2-7 | TRBV27 | TGTGCCAGCAGTTTTAGGGGGGGAGAGCAGTACTTC | CASSFRGGEQYF
- | few | TRBJ2-4 | TRBV30 | TGTGCCTGGAGTTCCGGGGTCCTGAAGAGCATTCAGTACTTC | CAWSSGVLKSIQYF
- | - | TRBJ2-1 | TRBV5-1 | TGCGCCAGCAGCACAGCTCCGGGGTATGAGCAGTTCTTC | CASSTAPGYEQFF
- | - | TRBJ1-1 | TRBV12-5 | TGTGCTAGTGGTTTAGCGGTCGGGAACACTGAAGCTTTCTTT | CASGLAVGNTEAFF